The 15 T cell receptor beta chains listed next were all sequenced from one sample in a study of spatial heterogeneity in lung cancer. General study points: Counts of expanded alpha and beta TCRs within tumors tracked the tumor nonsynonymous mutation count.

Their antigens remain unidentified. Time point noted: sample taken at primary tumor resection. TCRdb reprocessed the 5' RACE reads with MiXCR, giving one entry per CDR3 protein. The sample carries 100,000 or so distinct CDR3 sequences, nearly 4.5% recorded once. Sample: lung tumor tissue, taken at surgery. These receptors were taken from a male donor with early-stage non-small cell lung cancer.

With respect to this clonotype: This may be a read error, as it is one base from a much larger clone. The chain employs TRBV5-5 and TRBJ2-3, with D unresolved. The length of the CDR3 is 14 residues. Germline lookup yields CDR1 SGHKS and CDR2 YYEKEE (reference sequence). Deletions cut 0 bases from V and 5 bases from J, with 10 bases between. The CDR3 bases are TGTGCCAGCAGCTTGGGTTCGAACATAGATACGCAGTATTTT. It is translated as CASSLGSNIDTQYF. The complete variable domain, with remaining parts taken from reference TRBV5-5 and TRBJ2-3, reads DAGVTQSPTHLIKTRGQQVTLRCSPISGHKSVSWYQQVLGQGPQFIFQYYEKEERGRGNFPDRFSARQFPNYSSELNVNALLLGDSALYLCASSLGSNIDTQYFGPGTRLTVL.

At least ten counts were recorded for this clonotype. The chain is built from TRBV5-1 and TRBJ2-1; the match to TRBD2 covers 13 bases. J lost 5 bases, V lost 0 bases, and 5 bases had no gene match. CDR3 length: 17 amino acids. Germline CDR1 and CDR2: SGHRS and YFSETQ. CDR3 DNA sequence: TGCGCCAGCAGCTTGGGACTAGCGGGAGGCGCAAACAATGAGCAGTTCTTC. Amino acid sequence: CASSLGLAGGANNEQFF.

The sample holds a few counts of this clonotype. V gene TRBV28 combines with J gene TRBJ1-4, with D hard to call. CDR1 and CDR2 from the germline V gene are MDHEN and SYDVKM. This CDR3 has 14 residues. V shed 4 bases and J shed 5 bases, with 11 bases lying between them. CDR3 amino acids: CASSSLRVNEKLFF. CDR3 coding DNA: TGTGCCAGCAGTTCCTTAAGGGTCAATGAAAAACTGTTTTTT.

This clonotype has at least ten counts. V is TRBV5-1 and J is TRBJ2-5; maybe TRBD1 (5 bases). There are 14 residues in the CDR3. The germline V gene has CDR1 SGHRS and CDR2 YFSETQ. V lost 5 bases and J 2 bases, leaving 13 bases between the germline ends. In DNA form, the CDR3 reads TGCGCCAGCAGACAGGCTGGAGAACAAGAGACCCAGTACTTC. Its translation is CASRQAGEQETQYF.

This clonotype was recorded many times. The chain combines TRBV27 with TRBJ2-7; D gene uncertain. This CDR3 comprises 14 residues. Per the germline V gene, CDR1 is MNHEY and CDR2 is SMNVEV (reference sequence). The V gene lost 8 bases and the J gene lost 2 bases, with 16 bases spanning the gap. In DNA form, the CDR3 reads TGTGCCAGCGCCCCGTCAATTCAGGCCTACGAGCAGTACTTC. Translation: CASAPSIQAYEQYF.

The chain employs TRBV12-3 or TRBV12-4 and TRBJ1-3; D ambiguous. The V and J ends lost 5 bases and 4 bases respectively, with 18 bases between them. The CDR3 loop spans 16 amino acids. The CDR3 here is CASSPYRMNAGNTIYF. Written as DNA, the CDR3 is TGTGCCAGCAGTCCCTACCGGATGAACGCGGGAAACACCATATATTTT.

This clonotype showed up many times. This chain uses TRBV18 with TRBJ2-5; perhaps TRBD2 as D (5 bases). V was shortened by 6 bases and J by 0 bases, with 14 bases between the two germline ends. This CDR3 is built from 15 residues. In germline, CDR1 is KGHSH, CDR2 LQKENI. CDR3 residues: CASSHSGRYQETQYF. The CDR3, as DNA: TGTGCCAGCTCCCATTCGGGAAGGTACCAAGAGACCCAGTACTTC.

This clonotype appeared many times. This chain connects TRBV28 to TRBJ2-5; tentative D call: TRBD2 (5 bases). The CDR3 loop spans 14 amino acids. Trimming took 7 bases from V and 2 from J, leaving 14 bases between them. Looked up from germline, CDR1 is MDHEN and CDR2 is SYDVKM. The CDR3: CASNPAGTQETQYF. The CDR3 DNA is TGTGCCAGCAATCCTGCGGGCACACAAGAGACCCAGTACTTC.

This clonotype has only a few counts. The gene calls are TRBV27 and TRBJ2-2; D may be TRBD1 (6 bases). The length of the CDR3 is 15 residues. V was clipped by 5 bases and J by 2 bases, with 12 bases between them. Looked up from germline, CDR1 is MNHEY and CDR2 is SMNVEV (reference sequence). CDR3 protein: CASSRDILNTGELFF. For the CDR3, the DNA is TGTGCCAGCAGTCGGGACATCCTTAACACCGGGGAGCTGTTTTTT.

V gene TRBV28 combines with J gene TRBJ1-5, with D uncertain. This CDR3 has 14 amino acids. The V gene's germline CDR1 is MDHEN and CDR2 SYDVKM. The V end was cut by 6 bases, the J end by 4 bases, with 13 bases between. CDR3 coding DNA: TGTGCCAGCAGGCCGGGTCTGGTAAATCAGCCCCAGCATTTT. Its protein product is CASRPGLVNQPQHF.

V usage is TRBV10-3 and J usage is TRBJ1-1, with D tentatively TRBD1 (5 bases). This CDR3 comprises 12 residues. In germline, CDR1 is ENHRY, CDR2 SYGVKD. V was pared by 6 bases and J by 4 bases, with 9 bases between. The CDR3 here is CAIRGPVTEAFF. The CDR3 DNA follows: TGTGCCATCAGGGGACCCGTCACTGAAGCTTTCTTT.

This clonotype was seen ten or more times. V usage is TRBV5-1 and J usage is TRBJ1-1, with a tentative D call TRBD1 (5 bases). Trimming removed 3 bases from V and 4 bases from J, with 13 bases in between. Germline V gene lookup returns CDR1 SGHRS and CDR2 YFSETQ. This CDR3 contains 14 residues. This CDR3 reads CASSSGEVGTEAFF. The CDR3 DNA follows: TGCGCCAGCAGCTCGGGGGAGGTGGGCACTGAAGCTTTCTTT.

In this sample, this clonotype turned up many times. This chain joins TRBV7-9 and TRBJ2-5; tentatively, D is TRBD2 (6 bases). This CDR3 comprises 14 residues. V lost 6 bases and J 4 bases, leaving 15 bases between the germline ends. Germline values: CDR1 SEHNR, CDR2 FQNEAQ (reference sequence). The CDR3 region has the DNA TGTGCCAGCAGTTCGCGGGAAAGCCCAGAGACCCAGTACTTC. It codes for CASSSRESPETQYF.

V and J are TRBV5-6 and TRBJ1-1, with D unresolved. Deletions cut 10 bases from V and 1 base from J, with 14 bases between. The germline V gene encodes CDR1 SGHDT and CDR2 YYEEEE. The CDR3 is made up of 13 amino acids. DNA of the CDR3: TGTGCCGGTCCTTCCCGGGGGAACACTGAAGCTTTCTTT. It specifies CAGPSRGNTEAFF. The variable domain in full, with the rest retrieved from reference TRBV5-6 and TRBJ1-1, is DAGVTQSPTHLIKTRGQQVTLRCSPKSGHDTVSWYQQALGQGPQFIFQYYEEEERQRGNFPDRFSGHQFPNYSSELNVNALLLGDSALYLCAGPSRGNTEAFFGQGTRLTVV.

This clonotype appeared many times. The chain employs TRBV20-1 and TRBJ2-1; maybe TRBD2 (7 bases). The germline V gene has CDR1 DFQATT and CDR2 SNEGSKA (reference sequence). The CDR3 contains 16 residues. Deletions cut 0 bases from V and 7 bases from J, with 19 bases between. The CDR3 reads CSARDPGGGSDNEQFF. DNA for the CDR3: TGCAGTGCTAGAGACCCCGGGGGCGGGAGTGATAATGAGCAGTTCTTC.